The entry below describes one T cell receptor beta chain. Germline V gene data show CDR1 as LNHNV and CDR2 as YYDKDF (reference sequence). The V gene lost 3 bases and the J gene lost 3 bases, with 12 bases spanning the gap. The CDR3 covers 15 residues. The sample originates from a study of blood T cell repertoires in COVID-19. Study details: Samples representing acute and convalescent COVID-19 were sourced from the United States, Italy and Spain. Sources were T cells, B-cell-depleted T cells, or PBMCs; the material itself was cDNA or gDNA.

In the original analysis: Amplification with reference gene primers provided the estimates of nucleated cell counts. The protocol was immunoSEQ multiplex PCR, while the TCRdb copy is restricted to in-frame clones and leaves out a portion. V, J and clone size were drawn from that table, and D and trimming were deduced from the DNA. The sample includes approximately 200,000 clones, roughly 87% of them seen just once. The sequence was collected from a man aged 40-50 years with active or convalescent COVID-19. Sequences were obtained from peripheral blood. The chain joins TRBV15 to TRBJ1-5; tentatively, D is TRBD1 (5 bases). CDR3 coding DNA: TGTGCCACCAGCAGCCAGCCAGGGATCAATCAGCCCCAGCATTTT. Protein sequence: CATSSQPGINQPQHF.